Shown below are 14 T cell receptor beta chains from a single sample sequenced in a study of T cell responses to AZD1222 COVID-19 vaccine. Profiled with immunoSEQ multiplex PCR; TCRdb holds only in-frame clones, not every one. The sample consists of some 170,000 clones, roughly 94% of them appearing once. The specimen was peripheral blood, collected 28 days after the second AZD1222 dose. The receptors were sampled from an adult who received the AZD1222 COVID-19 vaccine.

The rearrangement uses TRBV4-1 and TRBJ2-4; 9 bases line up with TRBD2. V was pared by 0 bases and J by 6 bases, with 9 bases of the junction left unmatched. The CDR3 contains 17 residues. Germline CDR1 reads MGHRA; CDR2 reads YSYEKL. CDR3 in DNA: TGCGCCAGCAGCCAAGATGTCAGCGGGCGGGGGGGAAACATTCAGTACTTC. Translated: CASSQDVSGRGGNIQYF.

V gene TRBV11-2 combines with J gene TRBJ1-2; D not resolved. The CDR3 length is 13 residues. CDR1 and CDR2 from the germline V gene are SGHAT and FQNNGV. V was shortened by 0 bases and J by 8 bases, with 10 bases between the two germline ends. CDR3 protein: CASSLDRGSGYTF. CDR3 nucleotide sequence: TGTGCCAGCAGCTTAGACCGAGGGTCCGGCTACACCTTC.

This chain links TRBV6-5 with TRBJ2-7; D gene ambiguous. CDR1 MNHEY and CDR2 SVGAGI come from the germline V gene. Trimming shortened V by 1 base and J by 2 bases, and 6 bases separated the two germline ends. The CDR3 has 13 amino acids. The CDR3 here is CASSYLNPYEQYF. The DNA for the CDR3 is TGTGCCAGCAGTTACTTGAACCCCTACGAGCAGTACTTC.

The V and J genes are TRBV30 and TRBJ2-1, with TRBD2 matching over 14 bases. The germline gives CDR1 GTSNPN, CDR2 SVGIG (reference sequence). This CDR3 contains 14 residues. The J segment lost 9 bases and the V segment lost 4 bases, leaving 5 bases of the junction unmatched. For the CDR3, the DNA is TGTGCCTGGATGGGACTAGCGGGAGTGGGTGAGCAGTTCTTC. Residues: CAWMGLAGVGEQFF.

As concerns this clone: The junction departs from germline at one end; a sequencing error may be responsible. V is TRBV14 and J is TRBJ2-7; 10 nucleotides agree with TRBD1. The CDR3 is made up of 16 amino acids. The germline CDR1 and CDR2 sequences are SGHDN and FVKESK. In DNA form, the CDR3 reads TGTGCCAGCAACCAAAATAAGGGGACAGGGGACTACGAGCAGTACTTC. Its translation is CASNQNKGTGDYEQYF.

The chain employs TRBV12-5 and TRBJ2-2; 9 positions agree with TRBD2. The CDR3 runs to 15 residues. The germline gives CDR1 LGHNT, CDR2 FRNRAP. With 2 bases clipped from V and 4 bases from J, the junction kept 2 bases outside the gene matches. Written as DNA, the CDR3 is TGTGCTAGTGGTTTGTTGACTAGCGGCACCGGGGAGCTGTTTTTT. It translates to CASGLLTSGTGELFF.

This chain's CDR3 is CASSLDTGLAGADTQYF. The CDR3 nucleotides read TGTGCCAGCAGCTTAGATACGGGACTAGCGGGAGCAGATACGCAGTATTTT. This chain links TRBV7-2 with TRBJ2-3, with 14 bases matching TRBD2. Germline trimming cut 1 base from V and 4 bases from J; bases unmatched to any gene: 4. CDR3 length equals 17 residues. In germline, CDR1 is SGHTA, CDR2 FQGNSA.

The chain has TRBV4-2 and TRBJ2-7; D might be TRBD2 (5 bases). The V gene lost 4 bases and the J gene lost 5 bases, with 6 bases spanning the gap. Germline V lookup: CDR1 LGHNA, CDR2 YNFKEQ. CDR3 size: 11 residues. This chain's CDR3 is CASSPGNEQYF. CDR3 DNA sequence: TGTGCCAGCAGCCCGGGAAACGAGCAGTACTTC.

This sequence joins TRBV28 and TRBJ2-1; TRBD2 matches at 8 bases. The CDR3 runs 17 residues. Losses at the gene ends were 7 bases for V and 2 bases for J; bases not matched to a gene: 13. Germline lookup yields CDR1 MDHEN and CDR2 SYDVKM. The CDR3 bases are TGTGCCAGCACCCCAGGAGGCGGGAGGCCCACCTACAATGAGCAGTTCTTC. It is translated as CASTPGGGRPTYNEQFF.

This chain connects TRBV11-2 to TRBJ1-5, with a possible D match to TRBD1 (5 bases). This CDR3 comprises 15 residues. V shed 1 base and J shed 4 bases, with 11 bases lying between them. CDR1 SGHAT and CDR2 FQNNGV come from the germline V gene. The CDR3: CASSLGGGPNQPQHF. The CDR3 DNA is TGTGCCAGCAGCTTAGGGGGGGGTCCTAATCAGCCCCAGCATTTT.

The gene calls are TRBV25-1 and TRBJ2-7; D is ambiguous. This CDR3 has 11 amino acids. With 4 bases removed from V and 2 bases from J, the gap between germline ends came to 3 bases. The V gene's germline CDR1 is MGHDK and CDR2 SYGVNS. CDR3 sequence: CASSVAYEQYF. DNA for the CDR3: TGTGCCAGCAGTGTGGCCTACGAGCAGTACTTC.

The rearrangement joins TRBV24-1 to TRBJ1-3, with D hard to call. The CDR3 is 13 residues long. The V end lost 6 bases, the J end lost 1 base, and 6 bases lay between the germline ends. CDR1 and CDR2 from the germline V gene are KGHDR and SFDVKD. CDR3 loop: CATSQGSGNTIYF. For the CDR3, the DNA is TGTGCCACCAGTCAAGGGTCTGGAAACACCATATATTTT.

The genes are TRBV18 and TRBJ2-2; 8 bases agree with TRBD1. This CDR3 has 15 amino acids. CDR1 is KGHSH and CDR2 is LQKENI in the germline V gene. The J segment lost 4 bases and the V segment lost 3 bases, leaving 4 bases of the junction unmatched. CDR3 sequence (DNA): TGTGCCAGCTCACCCAGACAGGGGAGCACCGGGGAGCTGTTTTTT. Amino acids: CASSPRQGSTGELFF. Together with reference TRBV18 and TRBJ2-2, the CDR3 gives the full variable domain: NAGVMQNPRHLVRRRGQEARLRCSPMKGHSHVYWYRQLPEEGLKFMVYLQKENIIDESGMPKERFSAEFPKEGPSILRIQQVVRGDSAAYFCASSPRQGSTGELFFGEGSRLTVL.

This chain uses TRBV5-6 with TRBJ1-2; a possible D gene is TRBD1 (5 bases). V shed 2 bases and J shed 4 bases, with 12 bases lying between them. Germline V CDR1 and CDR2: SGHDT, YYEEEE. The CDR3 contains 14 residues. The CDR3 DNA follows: TGTGCCAGCAGCTTAGGGGCAGGGTTCTATGGCTACACCTTC. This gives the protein CASSLGAGFYGYTF. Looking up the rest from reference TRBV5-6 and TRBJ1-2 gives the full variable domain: DAGVTQSPTHLIKTRGQQVTLRCSPKSGHDTVSWYQQALGQGPQFIFQYYEEEERQRGNFPDRFSGHQFPNYSSELNVNALLLGDSALYLCASSLGAGFYGYTFGSGTRLTVV.